A single sample gave rise to the 8 T cell receptor beta chains below, sequenced in a study of T cells in Graves' hyperthyroidism and ophthalmopathy. Amplified regions were TCR beta CDR3 sequences from RNA transcripts. The HTBI primer set was used in a first-round RT-PCR of the TCR CDR3. In TCRdb, the multiplex PCR reads were re-called with MiXCR into one record per CDR3 protein. The profile shows 750,000 to 950,000 distinct CDR3 sequences, around 38% of them singletons. The sample taken for sequencing was blood. These receptors came from a man aged 18 to 30 with Graves' hyperthyroidism.

There are many counts of this clonotype. The rearrangement links TRBV25-1 to TRBJ1-2, with a weak D call TRBD1 (6 bases). The germline CDR1 and CDR2 sequences are MGHDK and SYGVNS. CDR3 length: 14 residues. V lost 5 bases and J lost 4, with 14 bases in between. CDR3 bases: TGTGCCAGCAGTAGCCCACAGGGCGCCTATGGCTACACCTTC. Its protein is CASSSPQGAYGYTF.

The chain has TRBV7-8 and TRBJ1-4; TRBD1 matches at 8 bases. Trimming removed 5 bases from V and 8 bases from J; junction bases left unmatched: 10. The CDR3 extends over 15 amino acids. Germline loops: CDR1 SGHVS, CDR2 FQNEAQ. DNA of the CDR3: TGTGCCAGCAGCGCAACAGGGGGGAATTTCGAAAAACTGTTTTTT. It is translated as CASSATGGNFEKLFF. The entire variable domain, with the rest obtained from reference TRBV7-8 and TRBJ1-4, is as follows: GAGVSQSPRYKVAKRGQDVALRCDPISGHVSLFWYQQALGQGPEFLTYFQNEAQLDKSGLPSDRFFAERPEGSVSTLKIQRTQQEDSAVYLCASSATGGNFEKLFFGSGTQLSVL.

J is TRBJ1-1 and V is TRBV12-3 or TRBV12-4, with D hard to call. The CDR3 has 14 residues. V lost 4 bases and J lost 12, with 21 bases in between. The CDR3 loop reads CASSSYKRGLRTFF. The CDR3 DNA sequence: TGTGCCAGCAGTTCATACAAAAGAGGGTTAAGAACTTTCTTT.

This clonotype was picked up one time. At one end the junction does not follow the germline gene, possibly because of a read error. This rearrangement joins TRBV5-4 to TRBJ2-7, with TRBD2 matching 10 bases. The CDR3 runs 16 residues. The germline CDR1 and CDR2 sequences are SGHNT and YYREEE (reference sequence). The CDR3 region is CASSLEPSGGSNEQYF. CDR3 nucleotide sequence: TGCGCCAGCAGCTTGGAGCCTAGCGGGGGTTCTAACGAGCAGTACTTC.

V gene TRBV7-3 combines with J gene TRBJ2-7; D is ambiguous. The germline V gene has CDR1 SGHTA and CDR2 FQGTGA. Trimming took 5 bases from V and 0 from J, leaving 14 bases between them. CDR3 length: 15 residues. The CDR3 loop reads CASSTLGWSSYEQYF. CDR3 nucleotides: TGTGCCAGCAGCACACTGGGCTGGAGCTCCTACGAGCAGTACTTC.

This clonotype was counted only a few times. This chain connects TRBV7-6 to TRBJ2-2; D ambiguous. The CDR3 runs to 12 residues. From germline, CDR1 is SGHVS and CDR2 FNYEAQ. Trimming removed 5 bases from V and 7 bases from J, with 8 bases in between. The CDR3 bases are TGTGCCAGCAGCAAACAAATCGGGGAGCTGTTTTTT. As protein: CASSKQIGELFF.

The J gene is TRBJ1-1, the V gene TRBV25-1; TRBD1 matches 8 bases. The germline gives CDR1 MGHDK, CDR2 SYGVNS. Trimming took 10 bases from V and 4 from J; bases not matched to a gene: 8. This CDR3 contains 13 residues. The CDR3 loop reads CATGITGGTEAFF. Written as DNA, the CDR3 is TGTGCCACCGGAATAACAGGGGGCACTGAAGCTTTCTTT.

The chain links TRBV3-1 to TRBJ2-7; a weak D match, TRBD2 (5 bases). The CDR3 is 13 residues long. With 2 bases removed from V and 7 bases from J, the gap between germline ends came to 12 bases. CDR1 LGHDT and CDR2 YNNKEL come from the germline V gene (reference sequence). CDR3 in DNA: TGTGCCAGCAGCCAACGAGGGTTGAGAGAGCAGTACTTC. Protein product: CASSQRGLREQYF.